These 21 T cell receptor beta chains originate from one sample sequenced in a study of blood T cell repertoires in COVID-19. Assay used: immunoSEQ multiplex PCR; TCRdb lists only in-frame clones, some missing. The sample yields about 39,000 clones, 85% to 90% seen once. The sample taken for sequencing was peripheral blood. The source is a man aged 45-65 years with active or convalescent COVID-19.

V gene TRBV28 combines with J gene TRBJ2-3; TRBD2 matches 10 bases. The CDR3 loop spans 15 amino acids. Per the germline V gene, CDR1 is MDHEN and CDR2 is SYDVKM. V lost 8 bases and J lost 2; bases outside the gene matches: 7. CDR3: CASQREGLATDTQYF. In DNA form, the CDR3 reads TGTGCCAGCCAGCGGGAGGGCCTTGCCACAGATACGCAGTATTTT. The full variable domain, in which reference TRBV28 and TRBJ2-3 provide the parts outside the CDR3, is DVKVTQSSRYLVKRTGEKVFLECVQDMDHENMFWYRQDPGLGLRLIYFSYDVKMKEKGDIPEGYSVSREKKERFSLILESASTNQTSMYLCASQREGLATDTQYFGPGTRLTVL.

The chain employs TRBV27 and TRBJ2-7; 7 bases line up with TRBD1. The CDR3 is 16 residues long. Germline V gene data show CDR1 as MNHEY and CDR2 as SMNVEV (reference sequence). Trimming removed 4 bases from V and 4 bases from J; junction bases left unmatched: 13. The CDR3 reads CASSSTGALYLYEQYF. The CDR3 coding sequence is TGTGCCAGCAGTTCCACAGGGGCCCTCTATTTGTACGAGCAGTACTTC.

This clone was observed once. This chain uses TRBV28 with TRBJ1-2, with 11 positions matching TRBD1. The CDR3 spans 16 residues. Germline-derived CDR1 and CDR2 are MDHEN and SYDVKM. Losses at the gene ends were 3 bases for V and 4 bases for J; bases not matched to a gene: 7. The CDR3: CASSFPGTGGGYGYTF. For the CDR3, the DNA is TGTGCCAGCAGTTTCCCCGGGACAGGGGGTGGCTATGGCTACACCTTC.

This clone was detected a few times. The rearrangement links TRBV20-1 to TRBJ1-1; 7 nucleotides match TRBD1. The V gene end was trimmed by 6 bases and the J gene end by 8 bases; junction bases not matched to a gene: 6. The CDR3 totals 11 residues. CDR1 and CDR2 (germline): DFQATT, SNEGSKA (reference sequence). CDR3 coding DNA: TGCAGTGCCCACTCGGACAGGGAAGCTTTCTTT. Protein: CSAHSDREAFF.

As DNA, the CDR3 is TGTGCCAGCTCACCCGTTGAAGTGTTAGCGGGGAGTAATGAGCAGTTCTTC. It is translated as CASSPVEVLAGSNEQFF. This sequence joins TRBV18 and TRBJ2-1, with 8 nucleotides matching TRBD2. J gave up 7 bases and V 3 bases, and 14 bases lay outside the gene matches. This CDR3 has 17 residues. Germline lookup yields CDR1 KGHSH and CDR2 LQKENI.

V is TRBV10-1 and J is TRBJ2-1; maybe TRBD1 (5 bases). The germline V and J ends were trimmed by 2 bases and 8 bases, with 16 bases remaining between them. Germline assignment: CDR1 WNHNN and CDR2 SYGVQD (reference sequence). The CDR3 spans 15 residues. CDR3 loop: CASSEGERGFDEQFF. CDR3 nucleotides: TGCGCCAGCAGTGAGGGGGAAAGGGGATTCGATGAGCAGTTCTTC.

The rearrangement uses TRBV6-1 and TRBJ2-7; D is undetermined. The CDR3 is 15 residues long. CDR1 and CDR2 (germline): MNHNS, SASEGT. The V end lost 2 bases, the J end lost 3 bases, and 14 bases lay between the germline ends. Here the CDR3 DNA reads TGTGCCAGCAGTGAAAGGAATCAGGCTCTCTACGAGCAGTACTTC. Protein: CASSERNQALYEQYF.

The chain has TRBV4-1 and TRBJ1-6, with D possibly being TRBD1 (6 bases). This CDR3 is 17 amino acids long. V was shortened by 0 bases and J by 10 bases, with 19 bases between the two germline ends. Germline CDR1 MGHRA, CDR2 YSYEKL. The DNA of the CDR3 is TGCGCCAGCAGCCAAGATTCCAGGGGTTTCGGAGGCTCACCCCTCCACTTT. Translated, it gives CASSQDSRGFGGSPLHF.

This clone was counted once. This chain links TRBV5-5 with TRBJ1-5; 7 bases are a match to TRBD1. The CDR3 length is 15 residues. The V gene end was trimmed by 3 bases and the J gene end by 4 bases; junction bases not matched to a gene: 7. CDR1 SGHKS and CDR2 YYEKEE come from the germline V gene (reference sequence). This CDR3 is CASSSGTAFNQPQHF. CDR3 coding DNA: TGTGCCAGCAGCTCAGGGACAGCCTTTAATCAGCCCCAGCATTTT.

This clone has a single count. The CDR3: CASSEAQGANSPLHF. CDR3 coding DNA: TGTGCCAGCAGTGAAGCACAGGGGGCGAATTCACCCCTCCACTTT. The V call is TRBV2, the J call TRBJ1-6, with 9 positions matching TRBD1. The CDR3 is 15 residues long. Germline values: CDR1 SNHLY, CDR2 FYNNEI. With 0 bases clipped from V and 7 bases from J, the junction kept 1 base outside the gene matches.

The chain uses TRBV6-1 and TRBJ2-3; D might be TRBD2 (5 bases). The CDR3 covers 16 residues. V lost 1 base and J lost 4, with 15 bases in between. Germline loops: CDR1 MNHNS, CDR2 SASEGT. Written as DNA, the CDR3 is TGTGCCAGCAGTGAAGTCTCGAGGGAGACCGCAGATACGCAGTATTTT. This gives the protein CASSEVSRETADTQYF.

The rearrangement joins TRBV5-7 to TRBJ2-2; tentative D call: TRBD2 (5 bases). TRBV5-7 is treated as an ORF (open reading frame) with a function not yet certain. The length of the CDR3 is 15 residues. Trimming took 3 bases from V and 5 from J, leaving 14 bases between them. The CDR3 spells CASSSVVSVTGELFF. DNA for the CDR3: TGTGCCAGCAGCTCGGTGGTTAGCGTGACCGGGGAGCTGTTTTTT.

The CDR3 region has the DNA TGTGCCAGCAGCGCGACAGGGGGATATCAGCCCCAGCATTTT. Translated: CASSATGGYQPQHF. The rearrangement links TRBV6-4 to TRBJ1-5; 9 bases fit TRBD1. Germline lookup yields CDR1 MRHNA and CDR2 SNTAGT. The CDR3 runs 14 residues. Unmatched junction bases numbered 5, after V lost 6 bases and J lost 5 bases.

In DNA, the CDR3 is TGCGCCAGCAGCCTAGGGGACAGGGAGGGGAATGAGCAGTTCTTC. Translated: CASSLGDREGNEQFF. The gene calls are TRBV5-1 and TRBJ2-1; 9 bases match TRBD1. Germline V gene lookup returns CDR1 SGHRS and CDR2 YFSETQ. This CDR3 has 15 amino acids. V shed 4 bases, J shed 7 bases, and the junction held 9 bases outside the gene matches.

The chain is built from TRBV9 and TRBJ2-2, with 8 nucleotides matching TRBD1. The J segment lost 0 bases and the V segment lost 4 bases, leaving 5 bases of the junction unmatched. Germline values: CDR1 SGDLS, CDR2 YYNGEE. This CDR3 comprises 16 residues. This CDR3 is CASSPGQGSNTGELFF. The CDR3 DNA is TGTGCCAGCAGCCCAGGACAGGGTTCGAACACCGGGGAGCTGTTTTTT.

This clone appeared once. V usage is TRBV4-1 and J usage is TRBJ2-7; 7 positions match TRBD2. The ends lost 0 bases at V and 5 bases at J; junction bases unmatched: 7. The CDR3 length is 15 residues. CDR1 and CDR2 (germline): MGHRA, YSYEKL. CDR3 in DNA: TGCGCCAGCAGCCAAGATGGCGGGAGTATTGACGAGCAGTACTTC. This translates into CASSQDGGSIDEQYF.

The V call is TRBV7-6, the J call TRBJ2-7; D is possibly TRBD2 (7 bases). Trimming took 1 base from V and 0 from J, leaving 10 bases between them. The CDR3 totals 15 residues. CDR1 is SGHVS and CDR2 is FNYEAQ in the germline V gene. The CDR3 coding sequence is TGTGCCAGCAGCTTAGGAGGGGGGGGCTCCTACGAGCAGTACTTC. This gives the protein CASSLGGGGSYEQYF.

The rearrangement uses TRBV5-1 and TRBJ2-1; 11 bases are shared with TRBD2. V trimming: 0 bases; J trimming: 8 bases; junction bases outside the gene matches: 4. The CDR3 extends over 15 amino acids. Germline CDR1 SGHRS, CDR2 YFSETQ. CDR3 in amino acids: CASSLGLAGYDEQFF. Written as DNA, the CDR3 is TGCGCCAGCAGCTTGGGACTAGCGGGATATGATGAGCAGTTCTTC.

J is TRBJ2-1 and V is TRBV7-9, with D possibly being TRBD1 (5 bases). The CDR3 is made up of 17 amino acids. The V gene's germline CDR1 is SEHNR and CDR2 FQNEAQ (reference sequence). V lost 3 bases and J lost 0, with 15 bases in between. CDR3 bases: TGTGCCAGCAGCTTCTGGGGCCTCTCTAGCTCCTACAATGAGCAGTTCTTC. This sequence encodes CASSFWGLSSSYNEQFF.

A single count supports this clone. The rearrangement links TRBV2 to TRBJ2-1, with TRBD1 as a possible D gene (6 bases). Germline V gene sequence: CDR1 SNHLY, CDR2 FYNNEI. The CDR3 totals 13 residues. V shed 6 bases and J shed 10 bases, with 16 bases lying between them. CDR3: CASSVRTVNEQFF. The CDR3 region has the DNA TGTGCCAGCAGCGTAAGGACAGTAAACGAGCAGTTCTTC. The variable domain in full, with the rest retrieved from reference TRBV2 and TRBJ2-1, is EPEVTQTPSHQVTQMGQEVILRCVPISNHLYFYWYRQILGQKVEFLVSFYNNEISEKSEIFDDQFSVERPDGSNFTLKIRSTKLEDSAMYFCASSVRTVNEQFFGPGTRLTVL.

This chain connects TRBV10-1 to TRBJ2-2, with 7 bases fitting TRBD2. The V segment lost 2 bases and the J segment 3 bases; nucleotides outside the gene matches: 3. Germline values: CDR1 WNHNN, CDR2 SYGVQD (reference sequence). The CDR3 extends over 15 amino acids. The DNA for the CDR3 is TGCGCCAGCAGTGAGAGACGGGGGGACACCGGGGAGCTGTTTTTT. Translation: CASSERRGDTGELFF.